These T cell receptor beta chains were read from a single sample in a study of OX40 agonist ivuxolimab in advanced cancers. The assay was immunoSEQ multiplex PCR, and TCRdb's table has in-frame clones only and misses some. This sample has about 40,000 clones; 70% to 90% occur once, and the top ten carry 20% to 25%. The sequences come from CD4+ or CD8+ T cells sorted from blood, collected in a trial of the OX40 agonist ivuxolimab. The receptors were sampled from an adult with an advanced solid tumor such as melanoma, head and neck, liver or kidney cancer. Each CDR3 is given with its conserved first and last residue. The D gene is left open where the match is weak. Clone size appears in some rows only: once, few, many, or a class for an expanded clone.

size	length	D	V	J	CDR3	DNA
-	15	TRBD2	TRBV5-4	TRBJ2-7	CASSSGTSGLDEQYF	TGTGCCAGCAGCTCCGGGACTAGCGGGCTCGACGAGCAGTACTTC
-	13	TRBD2	TRBV29-1	TRBJ2-7	CSASAIAGDEQYF	TGCAGCGCCTCGGCGATAGCGGGAGACGAGCAGTACTTC
-	14	TRBD2	TRBV6-5	TRBJ2-3	CASSIGGGTDTQYF	TGTGCCAGCAGTATCGGGGGGGGGACAGATACGCAGTATTTT
-	15	TRBD2	TRBV28	TRBJ2-1	CASSMTSGSALGQFF	TGTGCCAGCAGCATGACTAGCGGGAGCGCCTTGGGGCAGTTCTTC
-	14	-	TRBV25-1	TRBJ1-4	CASGPRGNFEKLFF	TGTGCCAGCGGACCCCGGGGTAATTTCGAAAAACTGTTTTTT
-	15	TRBD1	TRBV9	TRBJ2-7	CASSDWGTGEREQYF	TGTGCCAGCAGCGACTGGGGAACAGGGGAGCGCGAGCAGTACTTC
-	13	-	TRBV4-1	TRBJ2-7	CASSPGQLYEQYF	TGCGCCAGCAGCCCCGGACAGCTCTACGAGCAGTACTTC
medium-sized	15	TRBD2	TRBV7-3	TRBJ2-1	CASSTLASAYNEQFF	TGTGCCAGCAGCACACTAGCGTCGGCCTACAATGAGCAGTTCTTC
once	16	TRBD1	TRBV15	TRBJ2-6	CATSRVTGAGANVLTF	TGTGCCACCAGCAGAGTTACAGGGGCAGGGGCCAACGTCCTGACTTTC
-	15	-	TRBV9	TRBJ2-1	CASSVVADYYNEQFF	TGTGCCAGCAGCGTAGTTGCGGATTACTACAATGAGCAGTTCTTC
-	13	-	TRBV21-1	TRBJ2-3	CASSKKRPDTQYF	TGTGCCAGCAGCAAAAAAAGGCCAGATACGCAGTATTTT
-	16	TRBD1	TRBV6-6	TRBJ2-2	CASKERGQGETGELFF	TGTGCCAGCAAGGAGAGGGGACAGGGGGAAACCGGGGAGCTGTTTTTT
-	15	TRBD2	TRBV6-5	TRBJ2-3	CASTQLAGGTDTQYF	TGTGCCAGCACTCAACTAGCGGGAGGGACAGATACGCAGTATTTT
-	15	-	TRBV6-1	TRBJ2-5	CASSLDASSQETQYF	TGTGCCAGCAGCCTCGACGCTTCGAGCCAAGAGACCCAGTACTTC
-	17	-	TRBV2	TRBJ1-2	CASSEALLAGTSYGYTF	TGTGCCAGCAGTGAAGCGCTTCTGGCAGGGACGAGCTATGGCTACACCTTC
-	15	-	TRBV27	TRBJ1-1	CASTLHGSMNTEAFF	TGTGCCAGCACTCTGCACGGGTCCATGAACACTGAAGCTTTCTTT
-	15	TRBD2	TRBV6-5	TRBJ2-1	CASSLFTAGGNEQFF	TGTGCCAGCAGCCTTTTCACCGCGGGGGGGAATGAGCAGTTCTTC
once	16	TRBD2	TRBV10-1	TRBJ2-7	CASSSEAGVRGYEQYF	TGCGCCAGCAGCAGTGAGGCGGGAGTAAGGGGCTACGAGCAGTACTTC
-	13	-	TRBV19	TRBJ2-7	CASSPGPLNEQYF	TGTGCCAGTAGCCCGGGACCGCTTAACGAGCAGTACTTC
-	13	-	TRBV2	TRBJ2-7	CAREGQGLGEQYF	TGTGCCAGGGAGGGGCAGGGGCTTGGCGAGCAGTACTTC
once	18	-	TRBV14	TRBJ2-6	CASSQEPQTLVGANVLTF	TGTGCCAGCAGCCAAGAGCCTCAGACTCTGGTCGGGGCCAACGTCCTGACTTTC
-	16	TRBD2	TRBV9	TRBJ2-1	CASSEGLADLYNEQFF	TGTGCCAGCAGCGAAGGCCTAGCGGACCTCTACAATGAGCAGTTCTTC
once	15	-	TRBV4-1	TRBJ2-5	CASSQDPGLLETQYF	TGCGCCAGCAGCCAAGATCCAGGTTTGCTGGAGACCCAGTACTTC
-	19	TRBD1	TRBV5-6	TRBJ2-7	CASSLWNGDRLSQFYEQYF	TGTGCCAGCAGCTTATGGAATGGGGACAGGCTCTCACAGTTCTACGAGCAGTACTTC
once	16	-	TRBV2	TRBJ2-7	CASSEALQGRSYEQYF	TGTGCCAGCAGTGAAGCGCTTCAGGGGCGCTCCTACGAGCAGTACTTC
-	14	TRBD1	TRBV12-5	TRBJ2-7	CASGLTGVTDEQYF	TGTGCTAGTGGTTTGACAGGGGTGACCGACGAGCAGTACTTC
-	14	-	TRBV4-1	TRBJ2-7	CASSQARGVREQYF	TGCGCCAGCAGCCAAGCCAGGGGGGTACGAGAGCAGTACTTC
-	11	-	TRBV5-6	TRBJ2-7	CASSLGLLQYF	TGTGCCAGCAGCTTGGGGCTGCTGCAGTACTTC
-	14	-	TRBV4-1	TRBJ2-7	CASSHPGVAYEQYF	TGCGCCAGCAGCCACCCGGGAGTCGCCTACGAGCAGTACTTC
-	16	TRBD2	TRBV7-3	TRBJ2-1	CASSLWASGRAWWSFF	TGTGCCAGCAGCTTATGGGCTAGCGGGAGGGCATGGTGGTCGTTCTTC
-	15	-	TRBV9	TRBJ1-1	CASSVGTGANTEAFF	TGTGCCAGCAGCGTTGGGACCGGGGCGAACACTGAAGCTTTCTTT
-	13	-	TRBV5-6	TRBJ1-1	CASSFSGNTEAFF	TGTGCCAGCAGCTTTTCGGGGAACACTGAAGCTTTCTTT
-	14	TRBD1	TRBV5-6	TRBJ2-7	CASSLIQGAHEQYF	TGTGCCAGCAGCTTGATCCAGGGGGCCCACGAGCAGTACTTC
once	14	-	TRBV27	TRBJ2-3	CASSLGSPTDTQYF	TGTGCCAGCAGTTTGGGCAGCCCCACAGATACGCAGTATTTT
once	15	-	TRBV27	TRBJ2-2	CASSLSRSNTGELFF	TGTGCCAGCAGTTTATCCCGATCGAACACCGGGGAGCTGTTTTTT
-	12	-	TRBV13	TRBJ2-7	CASSSGRLRPNF	TGTGCCAGCAGCTCCGGACGACTACGACCCAACTTC
once	15	TRBD1	TRBV28	TRBJ2-5	CASSFPGQGAETQYF	TGTGCCAGCAGTTTCCCGGGACAGGGGGCTGAGACCCAGTACTTC
-	12	-	TRBV28	TRBJ2-7	CASSSGLNEQYF	TGTGCCAGCAGTTCAGGGTTAAACGAGCAGTACTTC
-	16	-	TRBV28	TRBJ2-2	CASSLWDRTNTGELFF	TGTGCCAGCAGTTTATGGGACAGAACGAACACCGGGGAGCTGTTTTTT
-	15	-	TRBV14	TRBJ2-7	CASSQTNFVDYEQYF	TGTGCCAGCAGCCAAACCAATTTTGTCGACTACGAGCAGTACTTC
-	17	-	TRBV11-3	TRBJ2-2	CASSFGSAFTNTGELFF	TGTGCCAGCAGCTTTGGGTCGGCCTTTACCAACACCGGGGAGCTGTTTTTT
-	14	TRBD1	TRBV14	TRBJ1-1	CASSQEWDSSEAFF	TGTGCCAGCAGCCAAGAGTGGGACAGCTCTGAAGCTTTCTTT
once	15	-	TRBV4-1	TRBJ2-7	CASSQDSPALYEQYF	TGCGCCAGCAGCCAAGATTCCCCAGCGTTATACGAGCAGTACTTC
-	12	-	TRBV6-5	TRBJ2-5	CAVGVTQETQYF	TGTGCCGTAGGGGTGACCCAAGAGACCCAGTACTTC
-	15	-	TRBV6-1	TRBJ2-3	CASSGSGGAPDTQYF	TGTGCCAGCAGCGGGAGTGGGGGGGCCCCAGATACGCAGTATTTT
once	13	-	TRBV6-4	TRBJ1-1	CASSGGRGTEAFF	TGTGCCAGCAGTGGAGGGAGGGGAACTGAAGCTTTCTTT
-	14	-	TRBV27	TRBJ2-3	CASSPFGGTDTQYF	TGTGCCAGCAGCCCCTTTGGGGGCACAGATACGCAGTATTTT
-	14	TRBD1	TRBV28	TRBJ1-1	CASSLTGLGTEAFF	TGTGCCAGCAGTCTGACAGGGTTGGGGACTGAAGCTTTCTTT
-	15	TRBD2	TRBV7-8	TRBJ2-1	CASSQTSGSYNEQFF	TGTGCCAGCAGCCAGACTAGCGGGAGCTACAATGAGCAGTTCTTC
-	13	TRBD2	TRBV28	TRBJ2-7	CASSLGGGGEQYF	TGTGCCAGCAGTTTAGGCGGGGGTGGCGAGCAGTACTTC
-	13	-	TRBV6-6	TRBJ2-3	CASSYSNPETQYF	TGTGCCAGCAGTTACTCGAATCCGGAGACGCAGTATTTT
few	13	TRBD1	TRBV6-5	TRBJ2-7	CASSLGQTYEQYF	TGTGCCAGCAGTTTGGGACAGACTTACGAGCAGTACTTC
-	14	TRBD1	TRBV9	TRBJ2-2	CASSAGQGSGELFF	TGTGCCAGCAGCGCGGGACAGGGGTCCGGGGAGCTGTTTTTT